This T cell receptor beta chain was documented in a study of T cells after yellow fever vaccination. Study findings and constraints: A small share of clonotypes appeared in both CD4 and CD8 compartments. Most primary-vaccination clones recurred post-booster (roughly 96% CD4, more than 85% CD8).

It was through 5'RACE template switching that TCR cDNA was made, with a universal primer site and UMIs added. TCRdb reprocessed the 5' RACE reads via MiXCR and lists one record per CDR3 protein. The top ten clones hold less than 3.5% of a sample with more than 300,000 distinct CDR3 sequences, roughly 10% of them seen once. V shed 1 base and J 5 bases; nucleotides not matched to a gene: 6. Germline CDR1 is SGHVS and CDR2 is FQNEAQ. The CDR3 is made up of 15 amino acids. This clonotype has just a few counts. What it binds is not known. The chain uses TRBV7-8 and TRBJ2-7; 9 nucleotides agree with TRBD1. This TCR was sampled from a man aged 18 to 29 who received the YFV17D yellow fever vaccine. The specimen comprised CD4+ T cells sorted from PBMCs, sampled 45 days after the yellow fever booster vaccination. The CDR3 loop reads CASSLVGTGSHEQYF. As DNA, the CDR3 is TGTGCCAGCAGCTTAGTCGGGACAGGGAGCCACGAGCAGTACTTC.